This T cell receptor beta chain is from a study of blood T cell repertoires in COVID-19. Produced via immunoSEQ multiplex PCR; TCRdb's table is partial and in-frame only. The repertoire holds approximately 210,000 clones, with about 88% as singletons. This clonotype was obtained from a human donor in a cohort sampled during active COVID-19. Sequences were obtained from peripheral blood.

The CDR3 sequence is CASSPRTGRYSNQPQHF. CDR3 nucleotide sequence: TGTGCCAGCAGTCCGCGGACAGGCCGTTATAGCAATCAGCCCCAGCATTTT. V gene TRBV6-6 combines with J gene TRBJ1-5; 7 nucleotides align to TRBD1. V was pared by 5 bases and J by 0 bases, with 10 bases of the junction left unmatched. This CDR3 comprises 17 residues. Germline values: CDR1 MNHNY, CDR2 SVGAGI (reference sequence).